This passage covers 27 T cell receptor beta chains from one sample sequenced in a study of blood T cells in healthy people across ages. Then a second PCR, running about 6 to 12 cycles, was carried out with a sample-barcoded 5' primer and a J-beta primer mix. TCRdb analysed the 5' RACE reads with MiXCR anew, one entry per CDR3 protein. The table lists 700,000 to 900,000 distinct CDR3 sequences, roughly 24% of them singletons. The same specimen was also included in a second study, on T cells of mothers and their children.

The sequencing input was blood. These receptors originate from a boy aged 5-17 years in good health.

This chain links TRBV9 with TRBJ2-3; D may correspond to TRBD1 or TRBD2 (5 bases each). The CDR3 spans 15 residues. Deletions cut 6 bases from V and 0 bases from J, with 14 bases between. CDR1 SGDLS and CDR2 YYNGEE come from the germline V gene. This CDR3 reads CASTPGTASTDTQYF. CDR3 sequence (DNA): TGTGCCAGCACTCCTGGGACGGCTAGCACAGATACGCAGTATTTT.

This clonotype has more than one count but fewer than ten. The chain carries TRBV5-1 and TRBJ2-5; maybe TRBD2 (6 bases). The J call is in doubt because the DNA end fits TRBJ2-1 better. The CDR3 sequence is 15 residues long. Germline V lookup: CDR1 SGHRS, CDR2 YFSETQ. CDR3 in DNA: TGCGCCAGCAGCTTGTTCGGGGAAGCGGGTAATGAGCAGTTCTTC. Protein: CASSLFGEAGNEQFF.

V is TRBV6-6 and J is TRBJ2-3; 8 positions match TRBD2. This CDR3 is 16 amino acids long. Germline CDR1 MNHNY, CDR2 SVGAGI (reference sequence). V trimming: 2 bases; J trimming: 5 bases; junction bases outside the gene matches: 9. CDR3 DNA sequence: TGTGCCAGCAGTTACGGAAGAGCGGGGGTGAGAGATACGCAGTATTTT. This gives the protein CASSYGRAGVRDTQYF.

The table lists this clonotype with a few counts. The genes are TRBV5-5 and TRBJ2-5; either TRBD1 or TRBD2 may supply D (6 bases each). V lost 4 bases, J lost 1 base, and 14 bases lay in between. The CDR3 consists of 15 residues. Germline values: CDR1 SGHKS, CDR2 YYEKEE (reference sequence). DNA of the CDR3: TGTGCCAGCAGCCACCGAACGGGGGCCCAAGAGACCCAGTACTTC. Its translation: CASSHRTGAQETQYF. The full variable domain, rest sourced from reference TRBV5-5 and TRBJ2-5, is DAGVTQSPTHLIKTRGQQVTLRCSPISGHKSVSWYQQVLGQGPQFIFQYYEKEERGRGNFPDRFSARQFPNYSSELNVNALLLGDSALYLCASSHRTGAQETQYFGPGTRLLVL.

The chain couples TRBV19 to TRBJ2-2; 9 bases fit TRBD1. Trimming cost V 7 bases and J 5 bases; bases outside gene matches: 8. This CDR3 has 15 residues. Germline-derived CDR1 and CDR2 are LNHDA and SQIVND (reference sequence). The CDR3 here is CASTKTGGGTGELFF. CDR3 sequence (DNA): TGTGCCAGTACCAAGACAGGGGGAGGAACCGGGGAGCTGTTTTTT. Full variable domain (rest looked up from reference TRBV19 and TRBJ2-2): DGGITQSPKYLFRKEGQNVTLSCEQNLNHDAMYWYRQDPGQGLRLIYYSQIVNDFQKGDIAEGYSVSREKKESFPLTVTSAQKNPTAFYLCASTKTGGGTGELFFGEGSRLTVL.

This clonotype was found once. The V and J genes are TRBV5-1 and TRBJ2-3, with 10 bases that match TRBD2. J gave up 2 bases and V 2 bases, and 5 bases lay outside the gene matches. The CDR3 is 16 residues long. Germline V gives CDR1 SGHRS, CDR2 YFSETQ. CDR3 sequence (DNA): TGCGCCAGCAGCTTCTCTAGCGGGGGAATCACAGATACGCAGTATTTT. Protein sequence: CASSFSSGGITDTQYF.

The V gene is TRBV4-1, the J gene TRBJ1-2, with D perhaps TRBD1 (5 bases). This CDR3 is built from 15 residues. Trimming cost V 5 bases and J 0 bases, with 13 bases left between them. Germline V CDR1 and CDR2: MGHRA, YSYEKL. In nucleotides, the CDR3 is TGCGCCAGCAGCTCGCGGGACCCCTCTAACTATGGCTACACCTTC. Its translation: CASSSRDPSNYGYTF.

The chain is built from TRBV6-6 and TRBJ2-5; no clear D gene. The DNA end favors TRBJ2-7, so the J call may be wrong. The germline V gene has CDR1 MNHNY and CDR2 SVGAGI (reference sequence). CDR3 length equals 14 residues. CDR3 sequence reads: CASSPWADSYEQYF. The CDR3 nucleotides are TGTGCCAGCAGTCCGTGGGCCGACTCCTACGAGCAGTACTTC.

The V and J genes are TRBV2 and TRBJ2-7; D remains unclear. Germline V gene data show CDR1 as SNHLY and CDR2 as FYNNEI. Trimming shortened V by 8 bases and J by 2 bases, and 19 bases separated the two germline ends. This CDR3 region has 15 residues. In nucleotides, the CDR3 is TGTGCCAGCCAACTGGACGTCCGAAGGACCTACGAGCAGTACTTC. Translated: CASQLDVRRTYEQYF.

This chain uses TRBV9 with TRBJ2-1; D unclear. The V end was cut by 0 bases, the J end by 1 base, with 11 bases between. Germline V CDR1 and CDR2: SGDLS, YYNGEE. The CDR3 length is 16 residues. CDR3 protein: CASSVDPLRSYNEQFF. The CDR3 bases are TGTGCCAGCAGCGTAGATCCGCTGAGGTCCTACAATGAGCAGTTCTTC. Based on the CDR3 plus reference TRBV9 and TRBJ2-1, the full variable domain is DSGVTQTPKHLITATGQRVTLRCSPRSGDLSVYWYQQSLDQGLQFLIQYYNGEERAKGNILERFSAQQFPDLHSELNLSSLELGDSALYFCASSVDPLRSYNEQFFGPGTRLTVL.

The chain employs TRBV2 and TRBJ2-5; TRBD1 might be the D (6 bases). The J call may be wrong; the DNA end is better matched by TRBJ2-1. The CDR3 length is 15 residues. The germline gives CDR1 SNHLY, CDR2 FYNNEI. Here the CDR3 reads CASSEWLGAGNEQFF. The CDR3 DNA reads as TGTGCCAGCAGTGAGTGGTTGGGGGCGGGCAATGAGCAGTTCTTC.

The table lists this clonotype with a few counts. V is TRBV28 and J is TRBJ2-7, with D perhaps TRBD1 (5 bases). Germline V gene data show CDR1 as MDHEN and CDR2 as SYDVKM. The ends were cut back, 5 bases at V and 7 bases at J, with 12 bases in the middle. The CDR3 length is 12 residues. CDR3 DNA sequence: TGTGCCAGCAGTCGACAGCGTCTTGAGCAGTACTTC. This encodes CASSRQRLEQYF.

The sample holds one count of this clonotype. Sequence at one end of the junction differs from germline and may be a read error. This sequence joins TRBV12-3 or TRBV12-4 and TRBJ1-6; TRBD1 matches at 7 bases. The CDR3 is 15 amino acids. CDR3 DNA: TGTGCCAACAGTTCCAAGACAGGGAGAAATTCACCCCTCCACTTT. Protein product: CANSSKTGRNSPLHF.

This clonotype was detected many times. The V and J genes are TRBV6-5 and TRBJ2-5, with D possibly matching TRBD2 (6 bases). The CDR3 contains 15 residues. Germline V gene lookup returns CDR1 MNHEY and CDR2 SVGAGI. Trimming left V 2 bases short and J 5 bases short, with 15 bases between. In nucleotides, the CDR3 is TGTGCCAGCAGTTACGATCGGAGGGCAGGGGAGACCCAGTACTTC. Residues: CASSYDRRAGETQYF.

A few counts support this clonotype. The chain joins TRBV30 to TRBJ2-5; possible D gene TRBD1, 6 bases. V was cut by 4 bases and J by 2 bases, with 11 bases left in between. The germline gives CDR1 GTSNPN, CDR2 SVGIG (reference sequence). The CDR3 has 13 residues. CDR3 sequence (DNA): TGTGCCTGGAACGGACAGACGCAAGAGACCCAGTACTTC. Its translation: CAWNGQTQETQYF.

There are a few counts of this clonotype. V usage is TRBV10-2 and J usage is TRBJ1-2; D is uncertain. With 4 bases removed from V and 4 bases from J, the gap between germline ends came to 13 bases. The CDR3 has 14 residues. Germline V gene data show CDR1 as WSHSY and CDR2 as SAAADI. CDR3 nucleotide sequence: TGCGCCAGCAGTGCCCGGCCTGCAGGCTATGGCTACACCTTC. It is translated as CASSARPAGYGYTF.

Only a few counts were recorded for this clonotype. The conserved phenylalanine or tryptophan is not found at the CDR3 terminus, so this likely reflects a read error. The V and J genes are TRBV9 and TRBJ2-7; possible D gene TRBD2, 7 bases. Germline V gene data show CDR1 as SGDLS and CDR2 as YYNGEE. This CDR3 has 15 residues. Deletions cut 4 bases from V and 3 bases from J, with 17 bases between. The CDR3 spells CASSLEGGPNYEQYS. CDR3 bases: TGTGCCAGCAGCCTAGAGGGGGGGCCAAACTACGAGCAGTACTCC.

This chain joins TRBV6-6 and TRBJ1-1, with 8 bases matching TRBD1. Germline assignment: CDR1 MNHNY and CDR2 SVGAGI (reference sequence). The V and J ends lost 2 bases and 1 base, in that order; junction bases with no gene match: 0. The CDR3 is 14 residues long. The CDR3 DNA reads as TGTGCCAGCAGTTACCAGGGGGCGAACACTGAAGCTTTCTTT. Its protein product is CASSYQGANTEAFF.

This chain joins TRBV2 and TRBJ2-3, with D unresolved. This CDR3 has 16 residues. Trimming took off 0 bases at V and 6 bases at J, with 16 bases between the two ends. Germline V gene data show CDR1 as SNHLY and CDR2 as FYNNEI. DNA for the CDR3: TGTGCCAGCAGTGAAGCGCTGGGCCCACTGGGGGATACGCAGTATTTT. Translating it yields CASSEALGPLGDTQYF.

The chain links TRBV5-5 to TRBJ2-5, with TRBD2 identical over 14 bases. The J call may be incorrect, as the DNA end agrees better with TRBJ2-7. The CDR3 runs to 15 residues. Germline CDR1 is SGHKS and CDR2 is YYEKEE (reference sequence). The CDR3 is CASSWGLAGAYEQYF. The CDR3 region has the DNA TGTGCCAGCAGCTGGGGACTAGCGGGAGCCTACGAGCAGTACTTC.

This clonotype was seen only a few times. V is TRBV5-1 and J is TRBJ2-2; D possibly corresponds to TRBD1 (6 bases). V gave up 7 bases and J gave up 6 bases, with 10 bases separating them. Germline V gene sequence: CDR1 SGHRS, CDR2 YFSETQ. This CDR3 has 12 residues. The CDR3 region has the DNA TGCGCCAGCCCAGGGACATCCGGGGAGCTGTTTTTT. The encoded protein is CASPGTSGELFF.

This sequence joins TRBV19 and TRBJ1-5; D is perhaps TRBD1 (6 bases). The CDR3 consists of 14 residues. V lost 4 bases, J lost 4 bases, and 11 bases lay in between. Germline V gives CDR1 LNHDA, CDR2 SQIVND (reference sequence). The CDR3 nucleotides read TGTGCCAGTAGTAGGGGGGCAGGGAATCAGCCCCAGCATTTT. Translating gives CASSRGAGNQPQHF. The whole variable domain, filled in from reference TRBV19 and TRBJ1-5, reads DGGITQSPKYLFRKEGQNVTLSCEQNLNHDAMYWYRQDPGQGLRLIYYSQIVNDFQKGDIAEGYSVSREKKESFPLTVTSAQKNPTAFYLCASSRGAGNQPQHFGDGTRLSIL.

This clonotype has ten or more counts. This chain's CDR3 is CAIGASVETQYF. Here the CDR3 DNA reads TGTGCCATCGGGGCTAGCGTGGAGACCCAGTACTTC. The chain joins TRBV10-3 to TRBJ2-5, with D possibly TRBD2 on 6 matching bases. Germline assignment: CDR1 ENHRY and CDR2 SYGVKD. There are 12 residues in the CDR3. V lost 8 bases to trimming and J lost 5 bases, with 12 bases between them.

A word on this clonotype: A junction boundary mismatches the germline segment, possibly from a read error. This chain uses TRBV6-2 or TRBV6-3 with TRBJ2-5; a possible D gene is TRBD2 (5 bases). CDR3 length: 11 amino acids. Per germline, CDR1 MNHEY and CDR2 SVGEGT. As DNA, the CDR3 is TGTGCCAGCAGGTCCGACACAAGGGAGTTCTTC. Amino acids: CASRSDTREFF.

The chain joins TRBV7-3 to TRBJ2-2; 7 bases map to TRBD2. CDR1 SGHTA and CDR2 FQGTGA come from the germline V gene. The CDR3 sequence is 17 residues long. Trimming cost V 1 base and J 1 base; bases outside gene matches: 6. CDR3 residues: CASSLNLGGGNTGELFF. CDR3 sequence (DNA): TGTGCCAGCAGCTTAAATCTCGGCGGGGGGAACACCGGGGAGCTGTTTTTT.

Only a few counts were recorded for this clonotype. The rearrangement joins TRBV30 to TRBJ1-2; unclear D gene. The CDR3 contains 15 residues. The V end was cut by 0 bases, the J end by 6 bases, with 17 bases between. Germline V lookup: CDR1 GTSNPN, CDR2 SVGIG (reference sequence). In nucleotides, the CDR3 is TGTGCCTGGAGTGTGACTCGACGGCCGCGCCATGGCTACACCTTC. Translated, it gives CAWSVTRRPRHGYTF.

In its sample, this clonotype was seen a few times. CDR3 sequence reads: CSASLGTQGEYF. CDR3 coding DNA: TGCAGTGCTAGCCTCGGGACCCAAGGGGAGTACTTC. The chain uses TRBV20-1 and TRBJ2-7, with D perhaps matching TRBD1 or TRBD2 (5 bases each). The V and J ends lost 3 bases and 11 bases respectively, with 17 bases between them. Germline V gene data show CDR1 as DFQATT and CDR2 as SNEGSKA (reference sequence). There are 12 residues in the CDR3.